This is a list of T cell receptor beta chains from one sample in a study of blood T cell repertoires in COVID-19. Sequencing was performed with immunoSEQ multiplex PCR; in TCRdb, only in-frame clones are kept and a portion is missing. The table shows just over 250,000 clones, with around nine tenths occurring only once. Sequencing was done on a sample of peripheral blood. All receptors derive from an older woman with COVID-19, enrolled during active disease. Both conserved end residues are part of each CDR3. A D gene is named only where the DNA matches it firmly. Size tells how often a clone was seen (once, few, many) or the class of an expanded clone, and some rows leave it out.

TRBV28	16	.	TRBJ2-5	.	TGTGCCAGCAGTGGGGTGGAGGCAGCCCCGCGGGAGACCCAGTACTTC	CASSGVEAAPRETQYF
TRBV28	14	few	TRBJ1-6	TRBD1	TGTGCCAGCAGAAGGACAGGTAAAGATTCACCCCTCCACTTT	CASRRTGKDSPLHF
TRBV5-5	14	.	TRBJ1-6	TRBD1	TGTGCCAGCAGCTGGGGACAGGGGAATTCACCCCTCCACTTT	CASSWGQGNSPLHF
TRBV5-1	13	.	TRBJ1-4	.	TGCGCCAGCAGTCGGGAAACTAATGAAAAACTGTTTTTT	CASSRETNEKLFF
TRBV2	13	.	TRBJ2-5	TRBD2	TGTGCCAGCACACTAGCGGGAGATGAGACCCAGTACTTC	CASTLAGDETQYF
TRBV5-4	14	.	TRBJ2-7	TRBD1	TGTGCCAGCAGCTTGGGACAGGGGTTGGGTGAGCAGTACTTC	CASSLGQGLGEQYF
TRBV5-4	15	.	TRBJ1-2	TRBD1	TGTGCCAGCAGCAAGGAGACAGGGGGCTCTAATGGCTACACCTTC	CASSKETGGSNGYTF
TRBV20-1	12	.	TRBJ1-1	.	TGCAGTGCTAGTGGCAGGGCCACTGAAGCTTTCTTT	CSASGRATEAFF
TRBV30	13	.	TRBJ1-5	.	TGTGCCTGGAGTGTCGGGACTAATCAGCCCCAGCATTTT	CAWSVGTNQPQHF
TRBV19	15	.	TRBJ2-1	TRBD2	TGTGCCAGTATGGTACGACTAGCGGGTTCCAATGAGCAGTTCTTC	CASMVRLAGSNEQFF
TRBV6-5	12	.	TRBJ1-6	.	TGTGCCAGCAGTCGAGCTAATTCACCCCTCCACTTT	CASSRANSPLHF
TRBV28	15	.	TRBJ2-3	TRBD1	TGTGCCAGCAGCCAAACAGGGGACCACACAGATACGCAGTATTTT	CASSQTGDHTDTQYF
TRBV29-1	13	.	TRBJ1-6	TRBD1	TGCAGCGTGAGACAGGGCTATAATTCACCCCTCCACTTT	CSVRQGYNSPLHF
TRBV6-5	16	.	TRBJ1-3	TRBD1	TGTGCCAGCAGTTACAGGACAGGGGGCTCTGGAAACACCATATATTTT	CASSYRTGGSGNTIYF
TRBV7-8	17	once	TRBJ2-1	TRBD2	TGTGCCAGCAGCTTAGAAGGAGTAACTAGCGGCCTTAATGAGCAGTTCTTC	CASSLEGVTSGLNEQFF
TRBV28	14	.	TRBJ2-2	TRBD2	TGTGCCAGCACCCCGGGGGGTGAGAACGGGGAGCTGTTTTTT	CASTPGGENGELFF
TRBV9	15	.	TRBJ1-3	.	TGTGCCAGCAGCCATATAACGGGTTCCGGAAACACCATATATTTT	CASSHITGSGNTIYF
TRBV4-3	17	once	TRBJ2-7	TRBD2	TGCGCCAGCAGCCAAGAATATGGGACTAGCGGCCTATTCGAGCAGTACTTC	CASSQEYGTSGLFEQYF
TRBV5-6	13	few	TRBJ1-2	.	TGTGCCAGCAGCTTCGTGGGGCATTATGGCTACACCTTC	CASSFVGHYGYTF
TRBV3-1/TRBV3-2	14	.	TRBJ2-1	.	TGTGCCAGCAGCCGGCAAGGGGGAGATAATGAGCAGTTCTTC	CASSRQGGDNEQFF
TRBV4-1	14	.	TRBJ2-7	.	TGCGCCAGCAGCCAAGTTGTAACAGCCTACGAGCAGTACTTC	CASSQVVTAYEQYF
TRBV6-1	11	.	TRBJ2-1	.	TGTGCCAGCAGTGAAAACTATGAGCAGTTCTTC	CASSENYEQFF
TRBV10-1	15	.	TRBJ2-2	.	TGCGCCAGCACAATGACAGGCCGGGGCACCGGGGAGCTGTTTTTT	CASTMTGRGTGELFF
TRBV5-1	13	once	TRBJ2-1	TRBD2	TGCGCCAGCAGCTCGGGACTAATGAGTGAGCAGTTCTTC	CASSSGLMSEQFF
TRBV9	16	.	TRBJ2-6	.	TGTGCCAGCAGCGCATACAGGGGAGGTGGGGCCAACGTCCTGACTTTC	CASSAYRGGGANVLTF
TRBV19	18	.	TRBJ2-2	TRBD2	TGTGCCAGTAGTCTATCCCTAGCGGGAGGAGCGAACACCGGGGAGCTGTTTTTT	CASSLSLAGGANTGELFF
TRBV28	16	.	TRBJ1-2	.	TGTGCCAGCAGCCCTAGTCCCACGTCAATTAGGGGAGGCTACACCTTC	CASSPSPTSIRGGYTF
TRBV7-3	13	.	TRBJ2-1	.	TGTGCCAGCAGCTTAACCGGAGCTCCTGAGCAGTTCTTC	CASSLTGAPEQFF
TRBV5-5	14	many	TRBJ1-2	.	TGTGCCAGCAGCCCGAAGGGGCCTCTATATGGCTACACCTTC	CASSPKGPLYGYTF
TRBV28	17	.	TRBJ2-7	.	TGTGCCAGCAGTCCGATACAGGGGACTGGGAGCTCCTACGAGCAGTACTTC	CASSPIQGTGSSYEQYF
TRBV27	16	.	TRBJ2-6	.	TGTGCCAGCACTAAAATCGCGGGTTCCGGGGCCAACGTCCTGACTTTC	CASTKIAGSGANVLTF
TRBV28	16	.	TRBJ2-7	TRBD1	TGTGCCAGCAGTTCGACCGGGACAGGCCGGGGCTACGAGCAGTACTTC	CASSSTGTGRGYEQYF
TRBV10-3	15	.	TRBJ2-1	TRBD2	TGTGCCATCAGTGGGGCGAGGCGGGAGATTGGCGAGCAGTTCTTC	CAISGARREIGEQFF
TRBV3-1/TRBV3-2	16	.	TRBJ1-2	TRBD1	TGTGCCAGCAGCCAAGTCGGGCTCGGGACAGGCTATGGCTACACCTTC	CASSQVGLGTGYGYTF
TRBV19	15	.	TRBJ2-1	TRBD1	TGTGCCACCTCACAGGGGCCACGCTCCTACAATGAGCAGTTCTTC	CATSQGPRSYNEQFF
TRBV6-5	15	.	TRBJ1-2	.	TGTGCCAGCAGCGCAAAACCCACAGGAAACTATGGCTACACCTTC	CASSAKPTGNYGYTF
TRBV6-1	14	.	TRBJ2-1	TRBD1	TGTGCCAGCAGTGAACCGACAGGGGGTAATGAGCAGTTCTTC	CASSEPTGGNEQFF
TRBV5-1	14	.	TRBJ1-1	.	TGCGCCAGCAGCTTGGGCGGGGGGAGTGCTGAAGCTTTCTTT	CASSLGGGSAEAFF
TRBV5-1	16	.	TRBJ1-2	.	TGCGCCAGCAGCTTGGGTCTTACAGGGTTCGTCTATGGCTACACCTTC	CASSLGLTGFVYGYTF
TRBV28	12	.	TRBJ1-5	.	TGTGCCAGCAGGAAAGGGGCCCAGCCCCAGCATTTT	CASRKGAQPQHF
TRBV9	15	.	TRBJ1-3	.	TGTGCCAGCAGCGCCCGCCCGGGGGCTGGAAACACCATATATTTT	CASSARPGAGNTIYF
TRBV27	15	.	TRBJ2-3	.	TGTGCCAGCAGTTTATCGGCTAGCGTCCCAGATACGCAGTATTTT	CASSLSASVPDTQYF
TRBV30	15	.	TRBJ1-6	TRBD1	TGTGCCTGGGCAGTTCGACAGGGGTATAATTCACCCCTCCACTTT	CAWAVRQGYNSPLHF
TRBV5-1	15	.	TRBJ1-4	.	TGCGCCAGCAGCTTGGGACAATCAACTAATGAAAAACTGTTTTTT	CASSLGQSTNEKLFF
TRBV19	15	.	TRBJ1-1	TRBD1	TGTGCCAGTAGTCCCAGACAGGGTGGTAGCACTGAAGCTTTCTTT	CASSPRQGGSTEAFF